This T cell receptor beta chain was profiled in a study of T cells after yellow fever vaccination. General observations from the study: Clones from primary vaccination mostly reappeared after the booster (about 97% CD4, approximately 86% CD8). The presence of abundant clonotypes contaminating from the bulk population was possible in FACS-sorted repertoires. The appearance of a small share of clonotypes in both CD4 and CD8 compartments was observed.

MiXCR, applied by TCRdb to the 5' RACE reads, yields one record per CDR3 protein. Among about 360,000 distinct CDR3 sequences listed, over 5% were seen once. The germline gives CDR1 SGHTA, CDR2 FQGNSA. V was pared by 4 bases and J by 4 bases, with 8 bases of the junction left unmatched. This CDR3 is built from 15 residues. This clonotype appeared many times. As yet, its antigen is unknown. This receptor was identified in a man under 40 who received the YFV17D yellow fever vaccine. This sequence joins TRBV7-2 and TRBJ2-7; 9 nucleotides align to TRBD2. The specimen comprised PBMCs, sampled 5 days after the yellow fever booster vaccination. The CDR3 DNA reads as TGTGCCAGCAGCTCCCTAGCGGGAACGTTTTACGAGCAGTACTTC. The encoded protein is CASSSLAGTFYEQYF.